This T cell receptor (beta chain) was captured by sequencing in a study of CD8 T cells in ankylosing spondylitis. TCRdb ran MiXCR on the 5' RACE reads and lists one entry per CDR3 protein. Counted here are 9,500 to 10,000 distinct CDR3 sequences, around 6% occurring once; the ten biggest clones make up approximately 40%. Broader study findings: Relatively scarce in peripheral blood, disease-linked clones were CD8+. As reported, disease-linked clones showed significant enrichment in matched ankylosing spondylitis synovial fluid.

This clonotype ranks as medium-sized. The antigen remains undetermined. The CDR3 contains 14 residues. V was cut by 0 bases and J by 6 bases, with 11 bases left in between. Germline values: CDR1 SGDLS, CDR2 YYNGEE. This chain uses TRBV9 with TRBJ2-3; D not resolved. Material for sequencing was blood, either unsorted or a sorted T cell fraction (not recorded which). This TCR derives from a female donor with ankylosing spondylitis or in good health (not recorded which). The CDR3 nucleotides read TGTGCCAGCAGCGTAGTCTTGGTGGGGGATACGCAGTATTTT. Translated, it gives CASSVVLVGDTQYF.